The source of this TCR beta chain is a study of blood T cell repertoires in COVID-19 (TCRdb year 2020). Describing the broader study: Samples covering the acute and convalescent phases of COVID-19 were provided by collaborators in the United States, Italy and Spain. The samples were drawn from the first 160 participants of the ongoing ImmuneRACE study and from 1,254 subjects provided by 6 global collaborators. The repertoires were released in a freely available public database meant as a resource for research on the immune response to SARS-CoV-2. The material from the prospective study consisted of cDNA or gDNA derived from T cells, B-cell-depleted T cells, or PBMCs. HLA class I and class II types, where available, came from metadata supplied by the sample provider rather than from assay-based typing. The dataset comprised deeply sampled blood TCRbeta repertoires from subjects exposed to, actively infected with, or recovered from COVID-19. Sample metadata almost always included a de-identified subject ID, COVID-19 status, age in years and sex. Study-level results and caveats: How much clinical and demographic metadata was included differed by source and by participant, and the metadata was provided uncurated.

The immunoSEQ Assay, a bias-controlled multiplex PCR, was used to amplify TCRbeta CDR3 regions from genomic DNA. Turning to the authors' computational methods: The number of nucleated cells in each sample was estimated by amplification of reference gene primers within the assay. To quantify the absolute abundance of each unique TCRbeta CDR3 rearrangement, sequence reads were collapsed and filtered. For each sample, productive Simpson clonality was calculated by taking the square root of Simpson's diversity index across productive rearrangements. TCRdb stores this immuneACCESS table with in-frame sequences only. Part of the clones is absent; in the studies checked, under half of the shortfall reflects unresolved V genes, and no reason is known for the rest. The DNA was the basis for D and trimming; V, J and clone size are from that table. Present in this sample are about 160,000 clones, 60% to 80% of which were seen just once. The top ten hold around 2.7% of the sample.

The collaborating institutions used their own protocols to collect whole blood in K2EDTA tubes. Collaborator samples were shipped for TCRbeta analysis as frozen whole blood, isolated PBMCs, or DNA extracted from either sample type. The germline V gene specifies MNHNS as CDR1 and SASEGT as CDR2. Inclusive of the bounding cysteine and phenylalanine, the CDR3 is 13 residues long. Left in the record is the CDR3 DNA by itself, 39 bases read in frame from the first base. Trimming at the junction amounts to 2 bases on V and 8 bases on J, and the germline ends lie 10 bases apart. A remark on this clone: There is no known antigen for this receptor. The record has no base qualities; no much larger clone is one base away.

The chain uses TRBV6-1 and TRBJ1-3; no D gene can be assigned with confidence. The source of this sequence is a man aged 65-85 years with acute or convalescent COVID-19. Sequenced material: peripheral blood. The DNA sequence is TGTGCCAGCAGTGAATTCTCGGTGGACACCATATATTTT. It encodes CASSEFSVDTIYF.